This T cell receptor (beta chain) was sequenced in a study of T-cell reconstitution after alpha-beta-depleted transplantation in children. Library preparation (for TCRbeta) was performed with unique molecular identifiers. TCRdb re-analysed the PCR reads in MiXCR, keeping a single row per CDR3 protein. The sample has roughly 500,000 distinct CDR3 sequences, approximately 32% seen once. This TCR derives from a human donor who donated a stem cell graft to a child with aplastic anemia. The source was PBMCs from the stem cell graft donor, collected from the stem cell graft.

CDR3 amino acids: CASSTLRVPTEAFF. The CDR3 DNA is TGTGCCAGTAGTACCCTCAGGGTTCCCACTGAAGCTTTCTTT. This chain links TRBV19 with TRBJ1-1, with D maybe TRBD1 (5 bases). The CDR3 has 14 residues. Germline-derived CDR1 and CDR2 are LNHDA and SQIVND (reference sequence). V lost 4 bases, J lost 4 bases, and 13 bases lay in between.